Shown below are 16 T cell receptor beta chains from a single sample sequenced in a study of technical replicates of blood from four donors. Profiling relied on immunoSEQ multiplex PCR, and the TCRdb table lists in-frame clones only, not all of them. This table holds approximately 82,000 clones, approximately 91% found once. The specimen was T cells isolated from PBMCs. The receptors shown here come from a human donor in good health. Some clones in this sample may be carry-over from other donors' samples.

The chain links TRBV5-6 to TRBJ1-4; no clear D. Germline lookup yields CDR1 SGHDT and CDR2 YYEEEE. Deletions cut 2 bases from V and 0 bases from J, with 11 bases between. This CDR3 has 16 residues. The CDR3: CASSFPSETTNEKLFF. CDR3 in DNA: TGTGCCAGCAGCTTTCCCAGCGAAACAACTAATGAAAAACTGTTTTTT.

The chain has TRBV5-4 and TRBJ1-4; D uncertain. CDR1 and CDR2 from the germline V gene are SGHNT and YYREEE (reference sequence). The CDR3 is 13 amino acids. Trimming removed 3 bases at V and 7 bases at J, with 10 bases between. The CDR3 region is CASSSGDIEKLFF. The CDR3 bases are TGTGCCAGCAGCTCAGGTGACATTGAAAAACTGTTTTTT.

J is TRBJ2-7 and V is TRBV5-5; 10 bases fit TRBD2. CDR3 length: 15 residues. Germline CDR1 SGHKS, CDR2 YYEKEE (reference sequence). Trimming cost V 4 bases and J 4 bases; bases outside gene matches: 8. CDR3 sequence reads: CASSQASGRFYEQYF. The CDR3 bases are TGTGCCAGCAGCCAAGCTAGCGGGAGATTTTACGAGCAGTACTTC.

The CDR3 here is CASSPEGDSSFNTEAFF. In DNA form, the CDR3 reads TGTGCCAGTAGTCCGGAAGGGGACAGTTCTTTTAACACTGAAGCTTTCTTT. The rearrangement uses TRBV19 and TRBJ1-1; 7 bases map to TRBD1. CDR3 length: 17 amino acids. The germline V gene has CDR1 LNHDA and CDR2 SQIVND (reference sequence). V lost 5 bases and J lost 2; bases outside the gene matches: 14.

V usage is TRBV18 and J usage is TRBJ2-5; tentative D call: TRBD1 (6 bases). The V end was cut by 5 bases, the J end by 5 bases, with 18 bases between. Per germline, CDR1 KGHSH and CDR2 LQKENI. The CDR3 runs to 15 residues. CDR3 in amino acids: CASSESQGLVETQYF. CDR3 DNA: TGTGCCAGCTCAGAAAGTCAGGGGCTGGTGGAGACCCAGTACTTC.

This clone was observed once. V and J are TRBV13 and TRBJ2-7, with D perhaps matching TRBD2 (6 bases). V lost 5 bases and J lost 0, with 14 bases in between. The CDR3 is made up of 15 amino acids. CDR1 PRHDT and CDR2 FYEKMQ come from the germline V gene (reference sequence). The CDR3 is CASSPASRDSYEQYF. CDR3 DNA: TGTGCCAGCAGCCCCGCCTCGCGGGACTCCTACGAGCAGTACTTC.

V gene TRBV11-2 combines with J gene TRBJ2-7; D might be TRBD1 (6 bases). Germline V gene data show CDR1 as SGHAT and CDR2 as FQNNGV. Trimming left V 5 bases short and J 3 bases short, with 17 bases between. The CDR3 sequence is 15 residues long. CDR3 nucleotides: TGTGCCAGCAGCCACTACTCTCCAGGGGACTACGAGCAGTACTTC. Translated: CASSHYSPGDYEQYF.

This clone was picked up one time. The chain links TRBV11-2 to TRBJ2-7, with D hard to call. V dropped 2 bases and J dropped 4 bases, with 9 bases sitting between them. Germline values: CDR1 SGHAT, CDR2 FQNNGV. This CDR3 has 13 residues. The CDR3 region is CASSLSETYEQYF. CDR3 nucleotides: TGTGCCAGCAGCTTATCCGAGACTTACGAGCAGTACTTC.

V gene TRBV7-2 combines with J gene TRBJ1-1; unclear D gene. The length of the CDR3 is 13 residues. Germline CDR1 SGHTA, CDR2 FQGNSA. V lost 5 bases and J lost 1, with 8 bases in between. This CDR3 reads CASSVTENTEAFF. CDR3 DNA: TGTGCCAGCAGCGTTACAGAGAACACTGAAGCTTTCTTT.

The chain uses TRBV6-1 and TRBJ2-1; 8 bases align to TRBD2. In germline, CDR1 is MNHNS, CDR2 SASEGT. There are 12 residues in the CDR3. V was clipped by 7 bases and J by 9 bases; unmatched bases: 5. CDR3 loop: CASTPAGAEQFF. In nucleotides, the CDR3 is TGTGCCAGCACCCCAGCGGGAGCTGAGCAGTTCTTC.

The chain links TRBV11-2 to TRBJ2-2; D call uncertain. The CDR3 spans 13 residues. CDR1 SGHAT and CDR2 FQNNGV come from the germline V gene. Trimming stripped 5 bases from V and 5 bases from J, with 9 bases between. The CDR3 coding sequence is TGTGCCAGCAGCGGAACGAGGACCGGGGAGCTGTTTTTT. Translated: CASSGTRTGELFF.

This clone was counted only a few times. The rearrangement joins TRBV19 to TRBJ2-7; 7 nucleotides agree with TRBD1. The V and J ends lost 5 bases and 4 bases, in that order; junction bases with no gene match: 5. The CDR3 has 13 residues. Germline loops: CDR1 LNHDA, CDR2 SQIVND (reference sequence). The CDR3 DNA follows: TGTGCCAGTAGTCGACAGGGAAGGTACGAGCAGTACTTC. Its protein product is CASSRQGRYEQYF.

The chain combines TRBV4-1 with TRBJ2-7, with TRBD2 matching over 8 bases. Germline CDR1 is MGHRA and CDR2 is YSYEKL. V shed 8 bases and J 2 bases; nucleotides not matched to a gene: 11. The CDR3 extends over 15 amino acids. For the CDR3, the DNA is TGCGCCAGCCTCCCCACCGTCGGGGGGGCCTACGAGCAGTACTTC. Encoded protein: CASLPTVGGAYEQYF.

This chain joins TRBV7-3 and TRBJ2-3; TRBD1 matches at 11 bases. V was clipped by 5 bases and J by 5 bases; unmatched bases: 9. The CDR3 is made up of 16 amino acids. Germline V gene data show CDR1 as SGHTA and CDR2 as FQGTGA. CDR3 sequence reads: CASSQTGQGAGDTQYF. The CDR3 DNA is TGTGCCAGCAGCCAAACCGGACAGGGGGCAGGAGATACGCAGTATTTT.

The chain uses TRBV30 and TRBJ1-2, with TRBD1 identical over 8 bases. This CDR3 spans 14 amino acids. Germline V CDR1 and CDR2: GTSNPN, SVGIG (reference sequence). V was pared by 5 bases and J by 8 bases, with 13 bases of the junction left unmatched. Here the CDR3 reads CAWGKVQGAQGYTF. In nucleotides, the CDR3 is TGTGCCTGGGGGAAGGTGCAGGGGGCGCAGGGCTACACCTTC.

The chain links TRBV11-2 to TRBJ2-1; 12 nucleotides agree with TRBD2. Per germline, CDR1 SGHAT and CDR2 FQNNGV. The CDR3 contains 16 residues. Trimming cost V 6 bases and J 2 bases; bases outside gene matches: 5. CDR3 in DNA: TGTGCCAGCAGGCTACTAGCGGGAGGACCCTACAATGAGCAGTTCTTC. Protein product: CASRLLAGGPYNEQFF.